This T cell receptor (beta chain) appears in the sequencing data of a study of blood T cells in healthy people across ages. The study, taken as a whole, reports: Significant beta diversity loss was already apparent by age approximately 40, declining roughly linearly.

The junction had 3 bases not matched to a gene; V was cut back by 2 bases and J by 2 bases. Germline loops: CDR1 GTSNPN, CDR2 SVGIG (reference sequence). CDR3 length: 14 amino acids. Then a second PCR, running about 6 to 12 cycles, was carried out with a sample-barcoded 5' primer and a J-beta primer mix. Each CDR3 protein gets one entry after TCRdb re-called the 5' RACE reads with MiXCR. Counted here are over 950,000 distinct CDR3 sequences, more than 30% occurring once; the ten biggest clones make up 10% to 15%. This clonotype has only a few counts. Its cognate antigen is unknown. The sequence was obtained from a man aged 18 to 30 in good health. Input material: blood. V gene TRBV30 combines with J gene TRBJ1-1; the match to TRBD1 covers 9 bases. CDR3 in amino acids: CAWSPDRGNTEAFF. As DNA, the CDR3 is TGTGCCTGGAGTCCGGACAGGGGAAACACTGAAGCTTTCTTT.